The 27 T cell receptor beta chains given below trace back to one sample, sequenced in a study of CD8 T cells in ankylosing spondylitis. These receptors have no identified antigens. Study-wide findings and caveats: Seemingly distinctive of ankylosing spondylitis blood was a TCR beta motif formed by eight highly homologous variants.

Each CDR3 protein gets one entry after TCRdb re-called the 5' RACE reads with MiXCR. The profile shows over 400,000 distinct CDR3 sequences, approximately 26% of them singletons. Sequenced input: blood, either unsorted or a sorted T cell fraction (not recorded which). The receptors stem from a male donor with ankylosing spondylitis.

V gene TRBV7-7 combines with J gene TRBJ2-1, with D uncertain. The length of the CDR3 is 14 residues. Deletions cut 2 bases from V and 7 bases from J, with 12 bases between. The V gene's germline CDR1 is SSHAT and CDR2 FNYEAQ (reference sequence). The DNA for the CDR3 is TGTGCCAGCAGCTTATACCCTAGGGATAATGAGCAGTTCTTC. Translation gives CASSLYPRDNEQFF.

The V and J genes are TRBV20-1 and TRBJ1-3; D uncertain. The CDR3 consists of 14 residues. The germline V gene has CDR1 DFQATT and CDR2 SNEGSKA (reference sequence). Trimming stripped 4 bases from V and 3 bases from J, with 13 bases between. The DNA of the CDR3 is TGCAGTGCTACTAGTAGTGCCCGTGGAAACACCATATATTTT. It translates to CSATSSARGNTIYF.

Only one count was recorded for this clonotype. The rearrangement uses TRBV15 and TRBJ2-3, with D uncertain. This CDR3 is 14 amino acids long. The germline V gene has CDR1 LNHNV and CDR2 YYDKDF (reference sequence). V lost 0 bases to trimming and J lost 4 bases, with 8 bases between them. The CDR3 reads CATSRDLMADTQYF. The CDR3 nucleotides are TGTGCCACCAGCAGAGATCTCATGGCAGATACGCAGTATTTT.

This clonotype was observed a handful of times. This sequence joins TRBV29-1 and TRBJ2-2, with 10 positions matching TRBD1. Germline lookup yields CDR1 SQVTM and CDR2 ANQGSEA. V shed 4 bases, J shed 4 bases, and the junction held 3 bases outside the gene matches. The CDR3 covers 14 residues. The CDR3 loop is CSVGGQGGTGELFF. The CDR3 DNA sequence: TGCAGCGTTGGTGGACAGGGGGGCACCGGGGAGCTGTTTTTT.

CDR3 loop: CASGHRGNTEAFF. DNA of the CDR3: TGTGCCAGCGGTCACAGGGGGAACACTGAAGCTTTCTTT. V gene TRBV5-6 combines with J gene TRBJ1-1; TRBD1 aligns across 7 bases. CDR3 length equals 13 residues. Looked up from germline, CDR1 is SGHDT and CDR2 is YYEEEE. After removal of 7 bases from V and 1 base from J, the junction contained 4 bases not matched to a gene.

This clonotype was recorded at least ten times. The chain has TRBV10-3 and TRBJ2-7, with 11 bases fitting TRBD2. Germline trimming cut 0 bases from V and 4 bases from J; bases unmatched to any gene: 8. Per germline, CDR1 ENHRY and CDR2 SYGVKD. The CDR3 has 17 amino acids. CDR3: CAISESSMGLAEYEQYF. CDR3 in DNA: TGTGCCATCAGTGAGTCGAGTATGGGACTAGCGGAGTACGAGCAGTACTTC.

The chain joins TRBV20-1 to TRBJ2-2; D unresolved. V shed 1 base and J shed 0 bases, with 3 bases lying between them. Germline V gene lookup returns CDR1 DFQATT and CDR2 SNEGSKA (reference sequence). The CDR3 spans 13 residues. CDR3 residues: CSARVANTGELFF. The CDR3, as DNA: TGCAGTGCTAGAGTCGCGAACACCGGGGAGCTGTTTTTT.

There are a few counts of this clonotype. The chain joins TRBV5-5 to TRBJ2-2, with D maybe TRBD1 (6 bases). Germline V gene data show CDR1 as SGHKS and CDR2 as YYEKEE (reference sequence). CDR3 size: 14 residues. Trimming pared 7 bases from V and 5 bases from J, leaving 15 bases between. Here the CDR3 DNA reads TGTGCCAGCCGATCTGGGGGCGGAACCGGGGAGCTGTTTTTT. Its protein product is CASRSGGGTGELFF.

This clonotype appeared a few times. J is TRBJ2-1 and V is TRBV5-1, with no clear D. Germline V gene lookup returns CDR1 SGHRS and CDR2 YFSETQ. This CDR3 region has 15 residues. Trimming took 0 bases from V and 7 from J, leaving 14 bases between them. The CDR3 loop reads CASSLENPGANEQFF. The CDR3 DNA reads TGCGCCAGCAGCTTGGAGAACCCCGGAGCGAATGAGCAGTTCTTC. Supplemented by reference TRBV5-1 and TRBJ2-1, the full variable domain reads KAGVTQTPRYLIKTRGQQVTLSCSPISGHRSVSWYQQTPGQGLQFLFEYFSETQRNKGNFPGRFSGRQFSNSRSEMNVSTLELGDSALYLCASSLENPGANEQFFGPGTRLTVL.

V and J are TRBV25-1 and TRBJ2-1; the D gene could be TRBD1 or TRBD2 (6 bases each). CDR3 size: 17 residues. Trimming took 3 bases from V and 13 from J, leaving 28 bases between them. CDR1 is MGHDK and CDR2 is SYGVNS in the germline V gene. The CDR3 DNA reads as TGTGCCAGCAGTGAGTCCCCAAGGGGGGATTGGATCCCCCCTCAGTTCTTC. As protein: CASSESPRGDWIPPQFF.

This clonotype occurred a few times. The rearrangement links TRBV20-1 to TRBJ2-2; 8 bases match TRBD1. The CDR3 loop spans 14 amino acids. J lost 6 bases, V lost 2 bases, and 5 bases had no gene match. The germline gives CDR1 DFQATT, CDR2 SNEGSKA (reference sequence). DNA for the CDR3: TGCAGTGCTAGACTGGACAGGGCCCCCGGGGAGCTGTTTTTT. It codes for CSARLDRAPGELFF.

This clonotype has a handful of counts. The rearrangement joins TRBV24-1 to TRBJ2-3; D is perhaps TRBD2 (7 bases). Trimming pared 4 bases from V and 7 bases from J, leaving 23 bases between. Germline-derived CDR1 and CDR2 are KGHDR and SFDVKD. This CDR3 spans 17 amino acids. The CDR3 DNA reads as TGTGCCACCAGTGAAAGCGGGACACGGGGTCCTAGCCATACGCAGTATTTT. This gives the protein CATSESGTRGPSHTQYF.

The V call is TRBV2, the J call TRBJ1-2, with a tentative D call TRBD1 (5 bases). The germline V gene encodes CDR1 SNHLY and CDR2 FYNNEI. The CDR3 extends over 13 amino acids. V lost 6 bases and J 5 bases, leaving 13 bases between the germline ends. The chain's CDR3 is CASRTGTAYGYTF. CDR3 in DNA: TGTGCCAGCAGGACCGGGACGGCTTATGGCTACACCTTC. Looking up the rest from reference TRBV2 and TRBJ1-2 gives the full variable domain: EPEVTQTPSHQVTQMGQEVILRCVPISNHLYFYWYRQILGQKVEFLVSFYNNEISEKSEIFDDQFSVERPDGSNFTLKIRSTKLEDSAMYFCASRTGTAYGYTFGSGTRLTVV.

The CDR3 loop reads CATSRDRPERDLYEQYF. The CDR3 nucleotides read TGTGCCACCAGCAGAGATCGACCCGAGAGGGACTTGTACGAGCAGTACTTC. The V and J genes are TRBV15 and TRBJ2-7; possible D gene TRBD2, 6 bases. Deletions cut 0 bases from V and 4 bases from J, with 19 bases between. The germline CDR1 and CDR2 sequences are LNHNV and YYDKDF (reference sequence). The CDR3 runs to 17 residues. Variable domain in full (rest from reference TRBV15 and TRBJ2-7): DAMVIQNPRYQVTQFGKPVTLSCSQTLNHNVMYWYQQKSSQAPKLLFHYYDKDFNNEADTPDNFQSRRPNTSFCFLDIRSPGLGDTAMYLCATSRDRPERDLYEQYFGPGTRLTVT.

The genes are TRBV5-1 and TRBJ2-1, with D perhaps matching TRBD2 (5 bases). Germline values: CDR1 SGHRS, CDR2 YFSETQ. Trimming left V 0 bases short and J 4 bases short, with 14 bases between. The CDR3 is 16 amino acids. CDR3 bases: TGCGCCAGCAGCTTGGCCGGGATTGATGTTTACAATGAGCAGTTCTTC. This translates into CASSLAGIDVYNEQFF.

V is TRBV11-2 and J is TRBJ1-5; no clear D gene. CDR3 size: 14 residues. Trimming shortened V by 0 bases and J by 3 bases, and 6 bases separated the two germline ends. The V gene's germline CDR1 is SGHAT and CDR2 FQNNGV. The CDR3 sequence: CASSLDRNNQPQHF. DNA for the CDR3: TGTGCCAGCAGCTTAGATCGAAACAATCAGCCCCAGCATTTT.

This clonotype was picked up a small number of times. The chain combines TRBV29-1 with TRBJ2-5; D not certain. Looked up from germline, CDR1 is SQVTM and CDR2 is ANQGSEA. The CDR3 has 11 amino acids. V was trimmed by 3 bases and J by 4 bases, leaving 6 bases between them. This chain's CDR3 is CSVEGIETQYF. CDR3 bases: TGCAGCGTTGAGGGGATAGAGACCCAGTACTTC.

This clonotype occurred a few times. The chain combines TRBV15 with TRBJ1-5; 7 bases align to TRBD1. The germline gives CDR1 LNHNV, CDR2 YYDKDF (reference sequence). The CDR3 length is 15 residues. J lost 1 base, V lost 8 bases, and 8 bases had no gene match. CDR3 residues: CATGETGRSNQPQHF. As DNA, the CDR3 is TGTGCCACCGGGGAGACAGGGCGAAGCAATCAGCCCCAGCATTTT.

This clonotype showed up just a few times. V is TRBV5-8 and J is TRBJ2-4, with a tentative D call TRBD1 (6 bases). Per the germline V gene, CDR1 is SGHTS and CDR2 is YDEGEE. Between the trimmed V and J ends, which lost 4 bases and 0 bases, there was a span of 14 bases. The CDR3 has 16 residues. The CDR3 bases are TGTGCCAGCAGCGCAGGACAGATCCTAGCCAAAAACATTCAGTACTTC. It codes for CASSAGQILAKNIQYF. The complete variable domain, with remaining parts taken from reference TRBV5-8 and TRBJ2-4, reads EAGVTQSPTHLIKTRGQQATLRCSPISGHTSVYWYQQALGLGLQFLLWYDEGEERNRGNFPPRFSGRQFPNYSSELNVNALELEDSALYLCASSAGQILAKNIQYFGAGTRLSVL.

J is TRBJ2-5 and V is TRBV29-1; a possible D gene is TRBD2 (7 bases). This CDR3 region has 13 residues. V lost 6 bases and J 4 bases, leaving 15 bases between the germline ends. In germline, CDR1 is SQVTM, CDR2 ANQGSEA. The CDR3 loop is CSVTVGGAETQYF. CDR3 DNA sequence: TGCAGCGTCACCGTGGGGGGGGCAGAGACCCAGTACTTC.

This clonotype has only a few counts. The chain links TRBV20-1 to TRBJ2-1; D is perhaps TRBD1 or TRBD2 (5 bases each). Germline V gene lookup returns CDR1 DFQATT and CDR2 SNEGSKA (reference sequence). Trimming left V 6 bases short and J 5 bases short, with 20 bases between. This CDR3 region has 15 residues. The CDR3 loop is CSATKGPLTDNEQFF. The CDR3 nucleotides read TGCAGTGCCACGAAGGGACCCTTGACCGACAATGAGCAGTTCTTC.

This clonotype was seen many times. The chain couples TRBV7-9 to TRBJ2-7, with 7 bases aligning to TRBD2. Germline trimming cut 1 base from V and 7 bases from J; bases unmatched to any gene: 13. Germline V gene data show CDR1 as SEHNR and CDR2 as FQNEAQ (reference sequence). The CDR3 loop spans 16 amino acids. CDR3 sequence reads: CASSLGIGGSSGEQYV. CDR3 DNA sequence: TGTGCCAGCAGCTTAGGAATTGGCGGGAGCTCTGGGGAGCAGTACGTC.

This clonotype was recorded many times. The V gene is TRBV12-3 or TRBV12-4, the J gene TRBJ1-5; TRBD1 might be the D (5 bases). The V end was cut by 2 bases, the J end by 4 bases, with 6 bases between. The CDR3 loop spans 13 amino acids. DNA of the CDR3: TGTGCCAGCAGTTTATGGGGGAATCAGCCCCAGCATTTT. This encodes CASSLWGNQPQHF.

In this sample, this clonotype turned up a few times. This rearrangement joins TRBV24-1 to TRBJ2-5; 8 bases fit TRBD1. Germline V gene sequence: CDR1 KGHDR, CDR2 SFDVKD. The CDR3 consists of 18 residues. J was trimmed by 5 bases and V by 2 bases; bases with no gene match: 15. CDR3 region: CATSDSRDRGWVVETQYF. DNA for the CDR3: TGTGCCACCAGTGATTCTAGAGACAGGGGTTGGGTCGTGGAGACCCAGTACTTC.

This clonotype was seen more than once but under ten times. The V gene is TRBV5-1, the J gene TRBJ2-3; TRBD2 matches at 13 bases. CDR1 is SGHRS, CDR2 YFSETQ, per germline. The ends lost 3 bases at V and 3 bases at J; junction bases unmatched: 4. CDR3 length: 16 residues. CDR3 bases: TGCGCCAGCAGCTATGGACTAGCGGGAGAAACAGATACGCAGTATTTT. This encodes CASSYGLAGETDTQYF.

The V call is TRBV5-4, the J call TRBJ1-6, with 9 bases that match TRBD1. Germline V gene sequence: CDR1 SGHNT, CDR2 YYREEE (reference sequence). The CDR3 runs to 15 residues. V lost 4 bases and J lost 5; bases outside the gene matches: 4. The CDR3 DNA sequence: TGTGCCAGCAGCGTAAACAGGGGGCATAATTCACCCCTCCACTTT. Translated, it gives CASSVNRGHNSPLHF.

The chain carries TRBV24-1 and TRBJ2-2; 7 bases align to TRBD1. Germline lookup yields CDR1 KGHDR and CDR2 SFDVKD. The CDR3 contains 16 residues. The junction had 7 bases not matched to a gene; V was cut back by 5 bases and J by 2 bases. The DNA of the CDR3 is TGTGCCACCAGTGGACCGAGACAGGGAAACACCGGGGAGCTGTTTTTT. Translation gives CATSGPRQGNTGELFF.